This passage covers 15 T cell receptor beta chains from one sample sequenced in a study of radiation and T cells in renal cell carcinoma (dated by TCRdb to 2018 to 2020). Libraries were made using the immunoSEQ multiplex PCR assay. The clones in this table, taken by TCRdb from immuneACCESS, are in-frame only. Not every clone is retained; where verified, under half of the shortfall comes from an unresolved V gene, and the cause of the rest is unknown. This sample holds 95,000 to 150,000 clones; around 80% were observed only once. 4.5% to 7% of the sample goes to the ten largest clones. In the paper's terms, the time point label means: blood 2 weeks post-SBRT. The treatment or condition label here, explained by the study, means: 15 Gy SBRT to primary tumor, nephrectomy 4 weeks later. The starting material was blood, obtained from a patient whose treatment included radiotherapy and nephrectomy. The receptors originated from a man over 45 with renal cell carcinoma.

The CDR3 spells CASSRGLGQGALEQYF. CDR3 DNA: TGTGCCAGCAGCCGCGGGCTGGGACAGGGGGCTCTTGAGCAGTACTTC. The chain recombines TRBV7-9 with TRBJ2-7; 12 bases line up with TRBD1. CDR3 length equals 16 residues. Germline CDR1 reads SEHNR; CDR2 reads FQNEAQ (reference sequence). J lost 7 bases, V lost 5 bases, and 12 bases had no gene match.

V is TRBV7-2 and J is TRBJ2-7; no reliable D call. The CDR3 loop spans 16 amino acids. From germline, CDR1 is SGHTA and CDR2 FQGNSA. The germline V and J ends were trimmed by 4 bases and 2 bases, with 18 bases remaining between them. Here the CDR3 DNA reads TGTGCCAGCAGCTCCCCGGGCCAGATATCACCCTACGAGCAGTACTTC. Translating it yields CASSSPGQISPYEQYF.

The V gene is TRBV2, the J gene TRBJ2-3; D unresolved. This CDR3 has 13 amino acids. The V gene lost 3 bases and the J gene lost 1 base, with 5 bases spanning the gap. Germline V CDR1 and CDR2: SNHLY, FYNNEI. CDR3 coding DNA: TGTGCCAGCAGTGATTCTGGCACAGATACGCAGTATTTT. The encoded protein is CASSDSGTDTQYF.

This clone was picked up a small number of times. This chain connects TRBV7-9 to TRBJ1-1, with TRBD1 as a possible D gene (5 bases). V lost 5 bases and J lost 4, with 14 bases in between. CDR1 and CDR2 from the germline V gene are SEHNR and FQNEAQ (reference sequence). This CDR3 is built from 14 residues. CDR3 region: CASSPRGGITEAFF. The CDR3 nucleotides read TGTGCCAGCAGCCCCCGGGGGGGGATCACTGAAGCTTTCTTT.

V gene TRBV19 combines with J gene TRBJ1-5; D not certain. Trimming left V 3 bases short and J 0 bases short, with 12 bases between. The germline V gene encodes CDR1 LNHDA and CDR2 SQIVND (reference sequence). The CDR3 is 16 residues long. The CDR3 loop reads CASSMGLGGSNQPQHF. CDR3 nucleotide sequence: TGTGCCAGTAGTATGGGCCTAGGTGGTAGCAATCAGCCCCAGCATTTT.

The chain uses TRBV20-1 and TRBJ2-3; D may be TRBD1 (5 bases). Trimming pared 6 bases from V and 3 bases from J, leaving 7 bases between. CDR3 length: 11 residues. From germline, CDR1 is DFQATT and CDR2 SNEGSKA (reference sequence). CDR3 coding DNA: TGCAGTGCCAGGGCTACAGATACGCAGTATTTT. This encodes CSARATDTQYF.

This sequence joins TRBV28 and TRBJ1-4; the D is unclear. Trimming left V 3 bases short and J 5 bases short, with 10 bases between. CDR3 length equals 14 residues. The V gene's germline CDR1 is MDHEN and CDR2 SYDVKM. CDR3 in amino acids: CASSLGSLNEKLFF. DNA of the CDR3: TGTGCCAGCAGTTTGGGGAGCCTAAATGAAAAACTGTTTTTT.

The rearrangement links TRBV18 to TRBJ2-1; 10 bases fit TRBD1. J lost 6 bases, V lost 2 bases, and 1 base had no gene match. This CDR3 region has 14 residues. CDR1 is KGHSH and CDR2 is LQKENI in the germline V gene. CDR3 sequence (DNA): TGTGCCAGCTCACCAGGACAGGGGGGCAATGAGCAGTTCTTC. This encodes CASSPGQGGNEQFF.

The rearrangement uses TRBV5-1 and TRBJ2-7; TRBD2 matches at 10 bases. Trimming cost V 0 bases and J 4 bases; bases outside gene matches: 7. The CDR3 has 16 amino acids. Germline CDR1 is SGHRS and CDR2 is YFSETQ. CDR3 loop: CASSLGSSGRLYEQYF. The CDR3 nucleotides are TGCGCCAGCAGCTTGGGGAGTAGCGGGAGGCTTTACGAGCAGTACTTC.

The table lists this clone with a few counts. The V and J genes are TRBV4-3 and TRBJ2-3; D unclear. Germline V gene sequence: CDR1 LGHNA, CDR2 YSLEER. Trimming left V 4 bases short and J 3 bases short, with 11 bases between. This CDR3 is built from 14 residues. The CDR3 protein is CASSPRLRTDTQYF. Here the CDR3 DNA reads TGCGCCAGCAGCCCGAGACTCCGAACAGATACGCAGTATTTT.

The chain employs TRBV18 and TRBJ1-1; the match to TRBD1 covers 8 bases. This CDR3 contains 13 residues. Germline V lookup: CDR1 KGHSH, CDR2 LQKENI. Trimming took 5 bases from V and 5 from J; bases not matched to a gene: 4. CDR3 nucleotides: TGTGCCAGCTCATCGACAGGGGATACTGAAGCTTTCTTT. Encoded protein: CASSSTGDTEAFF.

The chain employs TRBV15 and TRBJ1-2; the D gene is possibly TRBD1 (5 bases). Germline CDR1 reads LNHNV; CDR2 reads YYDKDF (reference sequence). The CDR3 is 15 amino acids. V lost 0 bases and J 8 bases, leaving 16 bases between the germline ends. In DNA, the CDR3 is TGTGCCACCAGCAGAGATCGGGGCAGGGAGGGCGGCTACACCTTC. It is translated as CATSRDRGREGGYTF.

The genes are TRBV4-1 and TRBJ1-1; D may be TRBD1 (5 bases). CDR3 length: 13 residues. Trimming took off 0 bases at V and 4 bases at J, with 6 bases between the two ends. CDR1 is MGHRA and CDR2 is YSYEKL in the germline V gene. The CDR3 sequence: CASSQEQGTEAFF. As DNA, the CDR3 is TGCGCCAGCAGCCAAGAGCAGGGCACTGAAGCTTTCTTT.

The chain joins TRBV4-2 to TRBJ1-1, with a possible D match to TRBD1 (5 bases). The CDR3 consists of 15 residues. Germline V CDR1 and CDR2: LGHNA, YNFKEQ. Trimming shortened V by 0 bases and J by 2 bases, and 10 bases separated the two germline ends. CDR3 amino acids: CASSQEPGPNTEAFF. CDR3 coding DNA: TGTGCCAGCAGCCAAGAGCCAGGGCCTAACACTGAAGCTTTCTTT.

This chain uses TRBV19 with TRBJ1-1; unclear D gene. CDR3 length: 12 residues. Germline CDR1 and CDR2: LNHDA and SQIVND (reference sequence). V was shortened by 4 bases and J by 3 bases, with 6 bases between the two germline ends. This CDR3 reads CASSRLDTEAFF. CDR3 nucleotides: TGTGCCAGTAGTAGATTGGACACTGAAGCTTTCTTT.